This TCR beta chain was found in a study of cytomegalovirus exposure and HLA in healthy donors. General study points: A link between a missense DCLRE1C variant and TCR beta V- and J-gene trimming emerged from a later analysis.

PCR was performed using 60 Vbeta and 13 Jbeta primers. Method: immunoSEQ multiplex PCR; TCRdb's copy keeps in-frame clones and lacks some. The sample records over 110,000 clones, 80% to 85% being singletons. Comment on this clone: Its antigen is unknown.

From germline, CDR1 is GTSNPN and CDR2 SVGIG (reference sequence). CDR3 length equals 13 residues. V dropped 3 bases and J dropped 3 bases, with 11 bases sitting between them. Healthy individuals who donated bone marrow served as the donors. This TCR came from a male donor in good health and CMV-seropositive. This chain joins TRBV30 and TRBJ1-1; TRBD1 might be the D (5 bases). The sample was PBMCs. The DNA of the CDR3 is TGTGCCTGGAGGGGGGGGTCGGACACTGAAGCTTTCTTT. It is translated as CAWRGGSDTEAFF.